Shown below are 23 T cell receptor beta chains from a single sample sequenced in a study of blood T cell repertoires in COVID-19. Method: immunoSEQ multiplex PCR; TCRdb's copy keeps in-frame clones and lacks some. Of some 97,000 clones detected, more than 75% appear once; the ten largest clones hold roughly 13%. Material for sequencing was peripheral blood. Receptors were obtained from a human donor in a cohort sampled during active COVID-19.

The rearrangement uses TRBV5-6 and TRBJ2-3, with TRBD1 as a possible D gene (5 bases). The CDR3 consists of 13 residues. V was pared by 1 base and J by 3 bases, with 6 bases between. Germline CDR1 is SGHDT and CDR2 is YYEEEE. CDR3 nucleotides: TGTGCCAGCAGCTTGCAGGGAACAGATACGCAGTATTTT. Residues: CASSLQGTDTQYF.

The V call is TRBV9, the J call TRBJ1-2; D is undetermined. V shed 0 bases and J shed 2 bases, with 11 bases lying between them. In germline, CDR1 is SGDLS, CDR2 YYNGEE. The CDR3 loop spans 15 amino acids. The CDR3 protein is CASSVEPGTNYGYTF. CDR3 bases: TGTGCCAGCAGCGTAGAGCCGGGAACGAACTATGGCTACACCTTC. The complete variable domain, with remaining parts taken from reference TRBV9 and TRBJ1-2, reads DSGVTQTPKHLITATGQRVTLRCSPRSGDLSVYWYQQSLDQGLQFLIQYYNGEERAKGNILERFSAQQFPDLHSELNLSSLELGDSALYFCASSVEPGTNYGYTFGSGTRLTVV.

The CDR3 sequence is CASSQAQPGQPQHF. Written as DNA, the CDR3 is TGCGCCAGCAGCCAAGCTCAACCGGGTCAGCCCCAGCATTTT. The chain combines TRBV4-1 with TRBJ1-5; the D is unclear. The CDR3 extends over 14 amino acids. V lost 1 base to trimming and J lost 6 bases, with 10 bases between them. CDR1 and CDR2 from the germline V gene are MGHRA and YSYEKL.

The genes are TRBV9 and TRBJ1-3; D gene ambiguous. The CDR3 contains 15 residues. V shed 3 bases and J shed 3 bases, with 13 bases lying between them. The V gene's germline CDR1 is SGDLS and CDR2 YYNGEE. The CDR3 nucleotides are TGTGCCAGCAGCGCCGCCTTAGGAGGTGGAAACACCATATATTTT. Its translation is CASSAALGGGNTIYF.

This rearrangement joins TRBV2 to TRBJ1-6, with D unresolved. This CDR3 spans 16 amino acids. In germline, CDR1 is SNHLY, CDR2 FYNNEI. Trimming shortened V by 10 bases and J by 8 bases, and 24 bases separated the two germline ends. The CDR3 sequence is CATWETAQGSDSPLHF. The CDR3, as DNA: TGTGCCACCTGGGAGACTGCGCAAGGATCCGATTCACCCCTCCACTTT.

The chain carries TRBV6-5 and TRBJ1-3, with a possible D match to TRBD1 (6 bases). V lost 4 bases to trimming and J lost 0 bases, with 13 bases between them. There are 16 residues in the CDR3. The V gene's germline CDR1 is MNHEY and CDR2 SVGAGI. CDR3 DNA sequence: TGTGCCAGCAGTTCCACAGGGCTGAACTCTGGAAACACCATATATTTT. Translating gives CASSSTGLNSGNTIYF.

This chain links TRBV5-1 with TRBJ1-3, with D perhaps matching TRBD1 (5 bases). The length of the CDR3 is 14 residues. The germline V and J ends were trimmed by 3 bases and 0 bases, with 7 bases remaining between them. Germline V CDR1 and CDR2: SGHRS, YFSETQ. CDR3 sequence: CASSSGGSGNTIYF. In DNA, the CDR3 is TGCGCCAGCAGCTCCGGGGGCTCTGGAAACACCATATATTTT.

The chain has TRBV6-5 and TRBJ1-2; tentative D call: TRBD1 (5 bases). V was pared by 9 bases and J by 2 bases, with 10 bases between. The CDR3 consists of 12 residues. Per the germline V gene, CDR1 is MNHEY and CDR2 is SVGAGI. Here the CDR3 DNA reads TGTGCCAGTGGGGGGGGAAACTATGGCTACACCTTC. Protein sequence: CASGGGNYGYTF.

The V and J genes are TRBV10-2 and TRBJ1-2, with no clear D. Germline-derived CDR1 and CDR2 are WSHSY and SAAADI. This CDR3 contains 15 residues. Trimming removed 0 bases at V and 8 bases at J, with 16 bases between. In DNA, the CDR3 is TGCGCCAGCAGTGAGTCGTTTCCCGGAATGAGGGGCTACACCTTC. It is translated as CASSESFPGMRGYTF.

V and J are TRBV12-3 or TRBV12-4 and TRBJ1-1, with D possibly being TRBD1 (6 bases). The length of the CDR3 is 13 residues. V shed 5 bases and J shed 6 bases, with 13 bases lying between them. The CDR3 sequence is CASSLGGLSEAFF. The CDR3 nucleotides read TGTGCCAGCAGTCTCGGGGGGCTTTCTGAAGCTTTCTTT.

This chain links TRBV19 with TRBJ1-2; the match to TRBD1 covers 8 bases. Germline CDR1 reads LNHDA; CDR2 reads SQIVND (reference sequence). Trimming removed 3 bases from V and 5 bases from J; junction bases left unmatched: 11. The length of the CDR3 is 16 residues. This CDR3 is CASSMAIGQGDYGYTF. CDR3 DNA: TGTGCCAGTAGTATGGCCATAGGACAGGGTGATTATGGCTACACCTTC.

The gene calls are TRBV6-2 or TRBV6-3 and TRBJ1-3; tentatively, D is TRBD1 (5 bases). The CDR3 sequence is 11 residues long. In germline, CDR1 is MNHEY, CDR2 SVGEGT. V was shortened by 6 bases and J by 8 bases, with 8 bases between the two germline ends. In DNA form, the CDR3 reads TGTGCCAGCAGCAAGGGGCACACCATATATTTT. It translates to CASSKGHTIYF.

The V call is TRBV6-5, the J call TRBJ1-1; D gene unclear. Between the trimmed V and J ends, which lost 6 bases and 1 base, there was a span of 6 bases. The germline V gene has CDR1 MNHEY and CDR2 SVGAGI. The CDR3 is 12 residues long. In DNA form, the CDR3 reads TGTGCCAGCAGGTCGTCGAACACTGAAGCTTTCTTT. Translated: CASRSSNTEAFF.

This rearrangement joins TRBV19 to TRBJ1-4, with D possibly TRBD1 on 5 matching bases. CDR1 is LNHDA, CDR2 SQIVND, per germline (reference sequence). The V gene lost 3 bases and the J gene lost 4 bases, with 15 bases spanning the gap. The CDR3 contains 16 residues. In nucleotides, the CDR3 is TGTGCCAGTAGTATGAACGGAGCGGGGGATAATGAAAAACTGTTTTTT. Protein product: CASSMNGAGDNEKLFF.

The chain uses TRBV5-1 and TRBJ1-5; tentatively, D is TRBD1 (6 bases). This CDR3 contains 15 residues. Germline CDR1 and CDR2: SGHRS and YFSETQ. Trimming left V 0 bases short and J 4 bases short, with 11 bases between. Here the CDR3 reads CASSLEGGVNQPQHF. The CDR3 DNA is TGCGCCAGCAGCTTGGAAGGGGGAGTTAATCAGCCCCAGCATTTT.

The chain has TRBV27 and TRBJ2-7, with 7 bases fitting TRBD1. The trim removed 10 bases at V and 5 bases at J, leaving 5 bases unmatched. The CDR3 loop spans 11 amino acids. Germline values: CDR1 MNHEY, CDR2 SMNVEV (reference sequence). CDR3 amino acids: CAKTGVDEQYF. CDR3 in DNA: TGTGCCAAAACAGGGGTCGACGAGCAGTACTTC.

The J gene is TRBJ2-3, the V gene TRBV5-4; TRBD1 is a possible D gene (7 bases). V was clipped by 2 bases and J by 5 bases, with 18 bases between them. Germline CDR1 reads SGHNT; CDR2 reads YYREEE (reference sequence). The length of the CDR3 is 16 residues. As DNA, the CDR3 is TGTGCCAGCAGCTTCAACAGACAGGGAGGTGGAGATACGCAGTATTTT. As protein: CASSFNRQGGGDTQYF.

CDR3 region: CASSQKGQGIEKLFF. The CDR3 nucleotides read TGCGCCAGCAGCCAAAAGGGACAGGGGATCGAAAAACTGTTTTTT. V and J are TRBV4-3 and TRBJ1-4; TRBD1 matches 10 bases. The germline V gene has CDR1 LGHNA and CDR2 YSLEER. The CDR3 contains 15 residues. V lost 2 bases and J lost 8; bases outside the gene matches: 5.

The chain joins TRBV19 to TRBJ1-2; 7 bases are shared with TRBD1. J was trimmed by 4 bases and V by 5 bases; bases with no gene match: 7. There are 14 residues in the CDR3. Germline V gives CDR1 LNHDA, CDR2 SQIVND (reference sequence). Here the CDR3 reads CASSPGQKLYGYTF. The CDR3 nucleotides are TGTGCCAGTAGTCCGGGACAGAAACTCTATGGCTACACCTTC.

The count of this clone is one. This chain connects TRBV5-1 to TRBJ1-6; D remains unclear. V lost 0 bases and J lost 6, with 7 bases in between. CDR1 and CDR2 from the germline V gene are SGHRS and YFSETQ. This CDR3 has 14 residues. The CDR3 loop reads CASSLEAGNSPLHF. The DNA for the CDR3 is TGCGCCAGCAGCTTGGAGGCAGGTAATTCACCCCTCCACTTT.

The chain couples TRBV4-1 to TRBJ1-4; 8 bases are shared with TRBD1. The CDR3 is made up of 15 amino acids. V dropped 0 bases and J dropped 11; count of bases not matched to a gene: 8. Germline CDR1 MGHRA, CDR2 YSYEKL. DNA of the CDR3: TGCGCCAGCAGCCAAGAGGTTGCAGGGGGCGGTAAACTGTTTTTT. This encodes CASSQEVAGGGKLFF.

This clone turned up a few times. The chain has TRBV2 and TRBJ2-3, with 15 nucleotides matching TRBD2. V trimming: 6 bases; J trimming: 3 bases; junction bases outside the gene matches: 4. Germline lookup yields CDR1 SNHLY and CDR2 FYNNEI. This CDR3 contains 16 residues. The CDR3 loop is CASSSGTSGGTDTQYF. The CDR3 DNA is TGTGCCAGCAGCTCCGGGACTAGCGGGGGGACAGATACGCAGTATTTT.

This clone occurred a few times. Germline is not matched at one junction end, which may reflect a read error. The chain uses TRBV7-8 and TRBJ2-1, with TRBD1 matching 9 bases. From germline, CDR1 is SGHVS and CDR2 FQNEAQ. The CDR3 loop spans 17 amino acids. CDR3 loop: CASSSPSGDRVYHEQFF. The CDR3, as DNA: TGTGCCAGCAGCTCACCCTCAGGGGACAGGGTCTACCATGAGCAGTTCTTC.